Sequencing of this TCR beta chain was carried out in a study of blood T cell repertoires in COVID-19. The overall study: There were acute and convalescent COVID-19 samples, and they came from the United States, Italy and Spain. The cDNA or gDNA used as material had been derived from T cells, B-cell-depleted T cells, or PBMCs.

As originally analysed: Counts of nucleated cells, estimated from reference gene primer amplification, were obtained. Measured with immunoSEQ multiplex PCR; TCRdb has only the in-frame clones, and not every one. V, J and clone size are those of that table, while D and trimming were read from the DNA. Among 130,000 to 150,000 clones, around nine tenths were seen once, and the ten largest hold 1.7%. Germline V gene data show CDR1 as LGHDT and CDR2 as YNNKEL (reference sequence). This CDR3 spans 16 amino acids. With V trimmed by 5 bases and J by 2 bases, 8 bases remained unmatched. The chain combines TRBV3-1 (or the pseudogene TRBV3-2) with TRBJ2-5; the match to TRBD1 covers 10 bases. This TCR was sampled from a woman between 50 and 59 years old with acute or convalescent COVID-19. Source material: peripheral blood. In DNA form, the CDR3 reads TGTGCCAGCAGCGCACGGGACAGGGGATCACAAGAGACCCAGTACTTC. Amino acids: CASSARDRGSQETQYF.